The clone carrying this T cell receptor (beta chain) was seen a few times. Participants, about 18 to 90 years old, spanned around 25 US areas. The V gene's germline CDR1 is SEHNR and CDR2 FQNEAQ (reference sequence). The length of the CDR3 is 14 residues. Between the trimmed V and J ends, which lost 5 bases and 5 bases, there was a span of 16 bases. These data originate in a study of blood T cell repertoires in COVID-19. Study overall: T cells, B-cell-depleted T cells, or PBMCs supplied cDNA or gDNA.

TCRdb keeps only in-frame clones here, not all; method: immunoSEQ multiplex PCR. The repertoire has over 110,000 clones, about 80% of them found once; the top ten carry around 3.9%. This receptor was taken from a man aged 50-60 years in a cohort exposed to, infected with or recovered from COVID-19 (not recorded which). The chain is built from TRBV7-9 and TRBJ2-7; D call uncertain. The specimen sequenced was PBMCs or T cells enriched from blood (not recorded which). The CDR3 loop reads CASSPLESGHEQYF. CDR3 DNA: TGTGCCAGCAGCCCCCTAGAGTCGGGTCACGAGCAGTACTTC. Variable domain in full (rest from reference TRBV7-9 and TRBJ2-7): DTGVSQNPRHKITKRGQNVTFRCDPISEHNRLYWYRQTLGQGPEFLTYFQNEAQLEKSRLLSDRFSAERPKGSFSTLEIQRTEQGDSAMYLCASSPLESGHEQYFGPGTRLTVT.